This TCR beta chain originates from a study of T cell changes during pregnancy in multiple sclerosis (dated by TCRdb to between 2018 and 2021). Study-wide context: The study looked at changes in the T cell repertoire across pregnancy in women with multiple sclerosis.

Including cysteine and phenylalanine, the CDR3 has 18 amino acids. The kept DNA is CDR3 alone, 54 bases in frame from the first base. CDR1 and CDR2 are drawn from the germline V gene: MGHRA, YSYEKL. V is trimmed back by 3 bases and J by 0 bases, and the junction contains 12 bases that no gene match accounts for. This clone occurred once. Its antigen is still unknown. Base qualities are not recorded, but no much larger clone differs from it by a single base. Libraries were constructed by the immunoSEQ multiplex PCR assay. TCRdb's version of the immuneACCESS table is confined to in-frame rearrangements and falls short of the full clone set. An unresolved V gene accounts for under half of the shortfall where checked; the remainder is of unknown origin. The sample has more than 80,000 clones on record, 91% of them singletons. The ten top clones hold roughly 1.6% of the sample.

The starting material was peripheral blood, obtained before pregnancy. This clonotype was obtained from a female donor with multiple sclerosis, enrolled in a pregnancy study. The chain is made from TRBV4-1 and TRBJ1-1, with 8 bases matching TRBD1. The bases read TGCGCCAGCAGCCAGGCCCCAGGGGGCGGCTTGATGAACACTGAAGCTTTCTTT. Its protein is CASSQAPGGGLMNTEAFF.